The clone carrying this TCR beta chain was found many times. Its target is not known. The sample originates from a study of identical twins. Using its own MiXCR run on the 5' RACE reads, TCRdb lists one record per CDR3 protein. This sample has roughly 290,000 distinct CDR3 sequences, with roughly 9.8% found just once. V lost 1 base, J lost 1 base, and 10 bases lay in between. CDR1 MGHRA and CDR2 YSYEKL come from the germline V gene. The CDR3 is 15 residues long. Study-level findings and limits: These conclusions were based on statistical analysis (cross-sectional, not following the same donors).

Separately, the same data were catalogued under a study of yellow fever vaccine responses in identical twins.

V is TRBV4-1 and J is TRBJ2-5, with TRBD1 as a possible D gene (5 bases). The TCR comes from a young woman in good health. Input material: CD8+ T cells sorted from blood. In nucleotides, the CDR3 is TGCGCCAGCAGCCAAGGTGTAGGGGCCCAAGAGACCCAGTACTTC. Translating gives CASSQGVGAQETQYF.